This passage covers 9 T cell receptor beta chains from one sample sequenced in a study of blood T cell repertoires in COVID-19. TCRdb's table, derived via immunoSEQ multiplex PCR, lists solely in-frame clones and lacks some. Among around 200,000 clones listed, just under 90% were seen once. Sequenced sample: peripheral blood. All receptors come from a woman aged 18 to 35 who had recovered from COVID-19.

This sequence joins TRBV11-2 and TRBJ2-1, with D hard to call. Trimming left V 7 bases short and J 15 bases short, with 16 bases between. Germline loops: CDR1 SGHAT, CDR2 FQNNGV. The CDR3 contains 11 residues. The DNA of the CDR3 is TGTGCCAGCACCGAAGAGGTGAATGCGTTCTTC. This sequence encodes CASTEEVNAFF.

V and J are TRBV7-6 and TRBJ2-1; TRBD1 matches 8 bases. Germline trimming cut 4 bases from V and 10 bases from J; bases unmatched to any gene: 9. The CDR3 is 14 amino acids. Germline CDR1 reads SGHVS; CDR2 reads FNYEAQ. Written as DNA, the CDR3 is TGTGCCAGCAGCTCTTGGACAGGGTTCAGCGAGCAGTTCTTC. Amino acid sequence: CASSSWTGFSEQFF.

The gene calls are TRBV7-2 and TRBJ2-1; D is perhaps TRBD2 (6 bases). Germline CDR1 SGHTA, CDR2 FQGNSA. This CDR3 has 13 amino acids. With 5 bases removed from V and 3 bases from J, the gap between germline ends came to 8 bases. CDR3 nucleotides: TGTGCCAGCAGCCAGGGACTCTACAATGAGCAGTTCTTC. Translated: CASSQGLYNEQFF.

The gene calls are TRBV9 and TRBJ2-7; TRBD2 might be the D (6 bases). The V gene lost 3 bases and the J gene lost 5 bases, with 24 bases spanning the gap. The CDR3 sequence is 17 residues long. The germline V gene has CDR1 SGDLS and CDR2 YYNGEE. In nucleotides, the CDR3 is TGTGCCAGCAGCGGCCCACCGACTAGTCTCTCGGAGAACGAGCAGTACTTC. It is translated as CASSGPPTSLSENEQYF. The full variable domain, its missing parts supplied by reference TRBV9 and TRBJ2-7, is DSGVTQTPKHLITATGQRVTLRCSPRSGDLSVYWYQQSLDQGLQFLIQYYNGEERAKGNILERFSAQQFPDLHSELNLSSLELGDSALYFCASSGPPTSLSENEQYFGPGTRLTVT.

The V call is TRBV27, the J call TRBJ2-2; the match to TRBD1 covers 7 bases. V dropped 3 bases and J dropped 4; count of bases not matched to a gene: 5. Germline CDR1 MNHEY, CDR2 SMNVEV (reference sequence). CDR3 length: 15 amino acids. The CDR3 nucleotides are TGTGCCAGCAGTTTTTCAGGGGGTTCCACCGGGGAGCTGTTTTTT. It codes for CASSFSGGSTGELFF.

The V and J genes are TRBV5-1 and TRBJ2-4, with 8 positions matching TRBD2. V shed 0 bases, J shed 7 bases, and the junction held 9 bases outside the gene matches. The CDR3 extends over 16 amino acids. CDR1 SGHRS and CDR2 YFSETQ come from the germline V gene. The DNA for the CDR3 is TGCGCCAGCAGCTTGGCTTTTGGGACTAGTGGTAACATTCAGTACTTC. Protein product: CASSLAFGTSGNIQYF.

In this sample, this clone turned up once. The V and J genes are TRBV4-2 and TRBJ2-1; 9 bases are a match to TRBD2. J gave up 4 bases and V 0 bases, and 1 base lay outside the gene matches. The CDR3 is 15 residues long. Per the germline V gene, CDR1 is LGHNA and CDR2 is YNFKEQ. CDR3 nucleotide sequence: TGTGCCAGCAGCCAAGAGACTAGCGGTTACAATGAGCAGTTCTTC. It translates to CASSQETSGYNEQFF.

The genes are TRBV25-1 and TRBJ1-2, with D perhaps matching TRBD1 (5 bases). CDR3 length: 15 amino acids. V lost 1 base and J lost 5, with 14 bases in between. CDR1 and CDR2 from the germline V gene are MGHDK and SYGVNS. CDR3 in amino acids: CASSELAGPPYGYTF. The CDR3 bases are TGTGCCAGCAGTGAATTGGCAGGGCCTCCTTATGGCTACACCTTC.

J is TRBJ2-7 and V is TRBV27; 10 nucleotides match TRBD1. The V segment lost 3 bases and the J segment 7 bases; nucleotides outside the gene matches: 12. CDR1 and CDR2 (germline): MNHEY, SMNVEV (reference sequence). This CDR3 is 16 amino acids long. CDR3 region: CASSFLPTGGRGEQYF. CDR3 bases: TGTGCCAGCAGTTTCCTGCCGACAGGGGGCCGAGGAGAGCAGTACTTC.